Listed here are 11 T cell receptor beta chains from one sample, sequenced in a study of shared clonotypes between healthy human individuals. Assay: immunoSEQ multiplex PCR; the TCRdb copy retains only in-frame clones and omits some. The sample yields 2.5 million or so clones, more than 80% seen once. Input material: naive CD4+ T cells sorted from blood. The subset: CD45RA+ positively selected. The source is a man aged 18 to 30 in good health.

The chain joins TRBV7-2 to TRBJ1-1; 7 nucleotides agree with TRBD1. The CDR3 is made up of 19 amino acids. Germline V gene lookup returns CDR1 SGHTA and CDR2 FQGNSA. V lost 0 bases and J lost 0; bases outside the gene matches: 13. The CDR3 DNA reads TGTGCCAGCAGCTTAGCTCGACAGGGCCAGAGTTTTATGAACACTGAAGCTTTCTTT. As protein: CASSLARQGQSFMNTEAFF.

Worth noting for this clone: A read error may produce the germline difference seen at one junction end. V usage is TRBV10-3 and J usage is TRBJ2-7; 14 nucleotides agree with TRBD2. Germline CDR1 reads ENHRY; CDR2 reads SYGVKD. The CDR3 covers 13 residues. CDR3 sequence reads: CAISDGGLAGVTW. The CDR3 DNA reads TGTGCCATCAGTGATGGGGGACTAGCGGGAGTTACGTGG.

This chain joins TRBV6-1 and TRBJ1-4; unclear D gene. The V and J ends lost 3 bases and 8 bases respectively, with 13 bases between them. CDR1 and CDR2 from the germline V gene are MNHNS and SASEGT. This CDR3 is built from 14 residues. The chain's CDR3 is CASSDPGGGEKLFF. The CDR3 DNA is TGTGCCAGCAGTGACCCGGGCGGAGGGGAAAAACTGTTTTTT.

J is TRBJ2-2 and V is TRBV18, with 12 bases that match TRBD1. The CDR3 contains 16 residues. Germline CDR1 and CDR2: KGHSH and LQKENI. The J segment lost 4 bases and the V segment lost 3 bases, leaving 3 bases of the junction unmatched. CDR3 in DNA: TGTGCCAGCTCACCGGGACAGGGGGCCGTCACCGGGGAGCTGTTTTTT. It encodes CASSPGQGAVTGELFF.

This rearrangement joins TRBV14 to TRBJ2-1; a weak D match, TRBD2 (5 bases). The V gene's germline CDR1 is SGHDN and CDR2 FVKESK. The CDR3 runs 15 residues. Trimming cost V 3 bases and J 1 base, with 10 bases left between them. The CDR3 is CASSQGSSSYNEQFF. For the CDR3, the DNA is TGTGCCAGCAGCCAGGGGAGTTCTTCCTACAATGAGCAGTTCTTC.

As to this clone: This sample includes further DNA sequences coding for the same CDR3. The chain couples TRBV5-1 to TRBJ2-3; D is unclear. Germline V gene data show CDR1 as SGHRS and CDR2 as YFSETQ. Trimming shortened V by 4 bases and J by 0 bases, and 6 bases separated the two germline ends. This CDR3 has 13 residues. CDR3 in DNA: TGCGCCAGCAGCCCTAGTAGCACAGATACGCAGTATTTT. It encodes CASSPSSTDTQYF.

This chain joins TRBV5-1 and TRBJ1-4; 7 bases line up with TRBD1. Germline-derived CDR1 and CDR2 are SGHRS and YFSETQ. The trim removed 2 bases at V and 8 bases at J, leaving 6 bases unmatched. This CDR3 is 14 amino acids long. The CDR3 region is CASSLGTDREKLFF. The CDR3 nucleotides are TGCGCCAGCAGCTTAGGGACAGATCGGGAAAAACTGTTTTTT.

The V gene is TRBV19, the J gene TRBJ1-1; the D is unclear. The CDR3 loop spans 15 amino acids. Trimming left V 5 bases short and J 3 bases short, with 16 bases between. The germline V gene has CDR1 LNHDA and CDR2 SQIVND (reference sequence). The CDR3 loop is CASSPGIGVDTEAFF. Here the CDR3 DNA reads TGTGCCAGTAGTCCCGGGATCGGGGTCGACACTGAAGCTTTCTTT.

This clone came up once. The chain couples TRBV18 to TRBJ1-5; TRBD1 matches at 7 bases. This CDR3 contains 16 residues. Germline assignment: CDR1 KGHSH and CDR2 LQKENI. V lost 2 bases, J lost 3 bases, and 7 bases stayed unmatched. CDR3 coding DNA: TGTGCCAGCTCACCATCCACGACAGGGATCAATCAGCCCCAGCATTTT. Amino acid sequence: CASSPSTTGINQPQHF.

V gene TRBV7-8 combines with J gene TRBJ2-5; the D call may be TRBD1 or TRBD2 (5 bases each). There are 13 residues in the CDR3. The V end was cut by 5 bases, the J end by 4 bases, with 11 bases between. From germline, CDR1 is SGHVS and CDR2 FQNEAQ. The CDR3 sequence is CASSLTRGETQYF. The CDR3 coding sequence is TGTGCCAGCAGCCTTACTAGGGGAGAGACCCAGTACTTC. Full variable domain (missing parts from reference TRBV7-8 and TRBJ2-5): GAGVSQSPRYKVAKRGQDVALRCDPISGHVSLFWYQQALGQGPEFLTYFQNEAQLDKSGLPSDRFFAERPEGSVSTLKIQRTQQEDSAVYLCASSLTRGETQYFGPGTRLLVL.

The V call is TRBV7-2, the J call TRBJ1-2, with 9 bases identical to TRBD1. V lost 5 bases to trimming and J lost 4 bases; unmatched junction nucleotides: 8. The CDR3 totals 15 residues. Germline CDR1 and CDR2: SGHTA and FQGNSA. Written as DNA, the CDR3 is TGTGCCAGCAGCCCCGGGACAGGGTCTGGCTATGGCTACACCTTC. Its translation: CASSPGTGSGYGYTF.